One sample yielded the 29 T cell receptor beta chains listed below, sequenced in a study of T cell responses to AZD1222 COVID-19 vaccine. Profiled with immunoSEQ multiplex PCR; TCRdb holds only in-frame clones, not every one. The sample lists roughly 120,000 clones, approximately 85% seen once, with around 3.9% in the top ten. Source: peripheral blood, taken on day 0 of MenACWY control vaccination. Receptors originate from an adult in good health.

CDR3 nucleotide sequence: TGTGCCAGCAGCTTAGGCGGACAGGGTAATGAAAAACTGTTTTTT. It is translated as CASSLGGQGNEKLFF. V usage is TRBV7-9 and J usage is TRBJ1-4; 8 bases match TRBD1. V shed 1 base, J shed 4 bases, and the junction held 2 bases outside the gene matches. The CDR3 sequence is 15 residues long. Germline CDR1 reads SEHNR; CDR2 reads FQNEAQ (reference sequence).

V is TRBV5-1 and J is TRBJ1-1, with unresolved D. Trimming left V 2 bases short and J 1 base short, with 6 bases between. This CDR3 region has 13 residues. Germline assignment: CDR1 SGHRS and CDR2 YFSETQ. The CDR3 region is CASSFAANTEAFF. The CDR3 DNA reads TGCGCCAGCAGCTTTGCTGCGAACACTGAAGCTTTCTTT.

The gene calls are TRBV16 and TRBJ1-3, with no clear D. Germline CDR1 and CDR2: KGHSY and FQNENV. Trimming removed 4 bases from V and 4 bases from J, with 11 bases in between. CDR3 size: 14 residues. Here the CDR3 reads CASSPQGSGNTIYF. The CDR3 DNA reads as TGTGCCAGCAGCCCTCAAGGGTCGGGAAACACCATATATTTT.

This rearrangement joins TRBV7-9 to TRBJ2-7, with TRBD1 matching over 10 bases. Germline V gives CDR1 SEHNR, CDR2 FQNEAQ (reference sequence). The V and J ends lost 5 bases and 4 bases, in that order; junction bases with no gene match: 5. The CDR3 spans 14 residues. CDR3 amino acids: CASSVDRGLYEQYF. The CDR3, as DNA: TGTGCCAGCAGCGTTGACAGGGGGCTGTACGAGCAGTACTTC. The full variable domain, rest sourced from reference TRBV7-9 and TRBJ2-7, is DTGVSQNPRHKITKRGQNVTFRCDPISEHNRLYWYRQTLGQGPEFLTYFQNEAQLEKSRLLSDRFSAERPKGSFSTLEIQRTEQGDSAMYLCASSVDRGLYEQYFGPGTRLTVT.

The rearrangement links TRBV5-4 to TRBJ1-1; no clear D. CDR3 length: 13 amino acids. The germline gives CDR1 SGHNT, CDR2 YYREEE (reference sequence). Trimming stripped 2 bases from V and 0 bases from J, with 5 bases between. In nucleotides, the CDR3 is TGTGCCAGCAGCTTAAGGATGAACACTGAAGCTTTCTTT. It yields the protein CASSLRMNTEAFF.

This sequence joins TRBV20-1 and TRBJ1-1; no firm D call. V was shortened by 3 bases and J by 0 bases, with 8 bases between the two germline ends. Germline V gene lookup returns CDR1 DFQATT and CDR2 SNEGSKA (reference sequence). This CDR3 has 13 amino acids. CDR3 residues: CSASDGVNTEAFF. In DNA form, the CDR3 reads TGCAGTGCTAGTGATGGGGTGAACACTGAAGCTTTCTTT.

The CDR3, as DNA: TGTGCCAGCAGTGGGGGGGGAGTCGCTTTCTTT. Translated: CASSGGGVAFF. J is TRBJ1-1 and V is TRBV2; weak D call: TRBD1 (5 bases). The V and J ends lost 4 bases and 11 bases respectively, with 11 bases between them. The CDR3 totals 11 residues. Germline V gene data show CDR1 as SNHLY and CDR2 as FYNNEI.

The V and J genes are TRBV24-1 and TRBJ1-5, with D possibly TRBD1 on 5 matching bases. The CDR3 is made up of 15 amino acids. Germline-derived CDR1 and CDR2 are KGHDR and SFDVKD. Trimming stripped 7 bases from V and 6 bases from J, with 18 bases between. This CDR3 reads CATSLGGESSQPQHF. The CDR3 bases are TGTGCCACCAGCCTGGGGGGGGAATCTAGTCAGCCCCAGCATTTT.

The J gene is TRBJ1-2, the V gene TRBV30, with D possibly TRBD1 on 6 matching bases. The V end was cut by 0 bases, the J end by 8 bases, with 16 bases between. Germline V gene data show CDR1 as GTSNPN and CDR2 as SVGIG (reference sequence). This CDR3 region has 14 residues. The CDR3, as DNA: TGTGCCTGGAGTGTAGGGGACACCGCTGGGGGCTACACCTTC. Translation: CAWSVGDTAGGYTF.

The J gene is TRBJ1-6, the V gene TRBV19, with 7 bases fitting TRBD1. The CDR3 spans 14 residues. V dropped 3 bases and J dropped 7; count of bases not matched to a gene: 3. Germline loops: CDR1 LNHDA, CDR2 SQIVND (reference sequence). CDR3 region: CASSMEQGNSPLHF. CDR3 DNA: TGTGCCAGTAGTATGGAACAGGGGAATTCACCCCTCCACTTT.

V usage is TRBV4-2 and J usage is TRBJ2-2, with 9 positions matching TRBD2. The CDR3 runs 17 residues. Unmatched junction bases numbered 10, after V lost 2 bases and J lost 6 bases. CDR1 LGHNA and CDR2 YNFKEQ come from the germline V gene. The CDR3 DNA reads as TGTGCCAGCAGCCAAAATATTGTGGCTAGCGGGGCCGGGGAGCTGTTTTTT. Residues: CASSQNIVASGAGELFF.

This clone came up a few times. This sequence joins TRBV5-1 and TRBJ2-1, with TRBD2 identical over 9 bases. Losses at the gene ends were 6 bases for V and 0 bases for J; bases not matched to a gene: 7. Germline-derived CDR1 and CDR2 are SGHRS and YFSETQ. The CDR3 extends over 16 amino acids. The CDR3 DNA follows: TGCGCCAGCAAAGAAGCGGGGGGAAGCTCCTACAATGAGCAGTTCTTC. It yields the protein CASKEAGGSSYNEQFF.

The chain recombines TRBV7-2 with TRBJ2-3; D is unresolved. Germline-derived CDR1 and CDR2 are SGHTA and FQGNSA. Trimming cost V 5 bases and J 0 bases, with 3 bases left between them. The length of the CDR3 is 12 residues. CDR3 in amino acids: CASSLSTDTQYF. CDR3 DNA: TGTGCCAGCAGCCTGAGCACAGATACGCAGTATTTT.

This clone showed up just a few times. The genes are TRBV28 and TRBJ1-2, with 9 bases lining up with TRBD1. The CDR3 has 16 amino acids. V lost 5 bases and J lost 4; bases outside the gene matches: 11. Germline values: CDR1 MDHEN, CDR2 SYDVKM. CDR3 sequence: CASSLRDRDWFYGYTF. DNA of the CDR3: TGTGCCAGCAGTCTCCGGGACAGGGATTGGTTCTATGGCTACACCTTC.

This clone was counted only a few times. The gene calls are TRBV10-3 and TRBJ1-6, with D tentatively TRBD1 (6 bases). The CDR3 has 14 amino acids. The germline V and J ends were trimmed by 5 bases and 7 bases, with 12 bases remaining between them. CDR1 and CDR2 (germline): ENHRY, SYGVKD. The CDR3 is CAISPSGANSPLHF. The CDR3 nucleotides are TGTGCCATCAGTCCCTCGGGGGCGAATTCACCCCTCCACTTT.

The chain couples TRBV7-3 to TRBJ1-6; D gene ambiguous. The CDR3 covers 15 residues. Germline assignment: CDR1 SGHTA and CDR2 FQGTGA. The V gene lost 2 bases and the J gene lost 7 bases, with 12 bases spanning the gap. The CDR3 loop is CASSLSHGLNSPLHF. The CDR3 nucleotides read TGTGCCAGCAGCTTATCACATGGCCTAAATTCACCCCTCCACTTT.

This chain uses TRBV2 with TRBJ1-1, with TRBD1 matching over 7 bases. The ends lost 3 bases at V and 5 bases at J; junction bases unmatched: 6. This CDR3 region has 14 residues. Germline V gives CDR1 SNHLY, CDR2 FYNNEI. The CDR3 loop reads CASSDQGGRTEAFF. CDR3 nucleotides: TGTGCCAGCAGTGATCAGGGGGGCCGGACTGAAGCTTTCTTT.

The chain recombines TRBV3-1 (or the pseudogene TRBV3-2) with TRBJ2-7, with 7 bases that match TRBD2. Germline CDR1 LGHDT, CDR2 YNNKEL (reference sequence). The CDR3 extends over 13 amino acids. V was clipped by 1 base and J by 3 bases; unmatched bases: 0. CDR3 residues: CASSQAGGYEQYF. CDR3 in DNA: TGTGCCAGCAGCCAAGCGGGGGGCTACGAGCAGTACTTC.

DNA for the CDR3: TGTGCCAGCAGTTACTCGGGACGGCGCCCTTCAGGCTACACCTTC. Translation gives CASSYSGRRPSGYTF. The chain links TRBV6-2 or TRBV6-3 to TRBJ1-2; possibly TRBD1 for D (5 bases). Germline V gene lookup returns CDR1 MNHEY and CDR2 SVGEGT. Trimming shortened V by 0 bases and J by 8 bases, and 16 bases separated the two germline ends. The CDR3 is 15 residues long.

For this clone: The junction and the germline gene differ at one end; a read error may be behind it. The V gene is TRBV2, the J gene TRBJ1-2; D not resolved. CDR3 length: 11 amino acids. CDR1 is SNHLY, CDR2 FYNNEI, per germline. CDR3 protein: CASSEVLKNTF. As DNA, the CDR3 is TGTGCCAGCAGCGAAGTACTCAAGAACACCTTC. The full variable domain, its missing parts supplied by reference TRBV2 and TRBJ1-2, is EPEVTQTPSHQVTQMGQEVILRCVPISNHLYFYWYRQILGQKVEFLVSFYNNEISEKSEIFDDQFSVERPDGSNFTLKIRSTKLEDSAMYFCASSEVLKNTFGSGTRLTVV.

This clone occurred once. The V call is TRBV5-6, the J call TRBJ1-4; D might be TRBD1 (6 bases). The V and J ends lost 4 bases and 5 bases respectively, with 15 bases between them. This CDR3 is 15 amino acids long. Germline V gene data show CDR1 as SGHDT and CDR2 as YYEEEE. CDR3 DNA sequence: TGTGCCAGCAGCACCCCAGGGGCGGTAAATGAAAAACTGTTTTTT. This gives the protein CASSTPGAVNEKLFF.

The rearrangement links TRBV4-1 to TRBJ1-4; D is uncertain. Germline loops: CDR1 MGHRA, CDR2 YSYEKL. Trimming pared 4 bases from V and 0 bases from J, leaving 15 bases between. The CDR3 length is 17 residues. The CDR3 spells CASSPPPSGTTNEKLFF. The CDR3 nucleotides read TGCGCCAGCAGCCCGCCCCCATCCGGCACAACTAATGAAAAACTGTTTTTT.

The rearrangement joins TRBV30 to TRBJ2-3; D is possibly TRBD2 (5 bases). This CDR3 comprises 14 residues. Germline CDR1 reads GTSNPN; CDR2 reads SVGIG (reference sequence). With 3 bases removed from V and 3 bases from J, the gap between germline ends came to 13 bases. CDR3 nucleotides: TGTGCCTGGAGAGGACTCCGTGCGACAGATACGCAGTATTTT. Translating it yields CAWRGLRATDTQYF.

V is TRBV5-4 and J is TRBJ2-1; no definite D call. Trimming took 4 bases from V and 6 from J, leaving 11 bases between them. CDR1 is SGHNT and CDR2 is YYREEE in the germline V gene (reference sequence). The CDR3 runs to 13 residues. The CDR3 is CASSPPGLNEQFF. Written as DNA, the CDR3 is TGTGCCAGCAGCCCCCCCGGGCTCAATGAGCAGTTCTTC.

V gene TRBV12-3 or TRBV12-4 combines with J gene TRBJ1-6; D is undetermined. Trimming took 6 bases from V and 14 from J, leaving 8 bases between them. The CDR3 is made up of 10 amino acids. In DNA, the CDR3 is TGTGCCAGCAGGGGCGTGACCCTCCACTTT. Encoded protein: CASRGVTLHF.

The rearrangement uses TRBV4-1 and TRBJ1-1, with a possible D match to TRBD1 (6 bases). From germline, CDR1 is MGHRA and CDR2 YSYEKL. This CDR3 is built from 15 residues. V was trimmed by 6 bases and J by 5 bases, leaving 19 bases between them. This CDR3 is CASSKGQRDGTEAFF. In DNA, the CDR3 is TGCGCCAGCAGTAAAGGACAGAGAGATGGGACTGAAGCTTTCTTT.

This chain connects TRBV18 to TRBJ2-7; 8 bases line up with TRBD1. Per germline, CDR1 KGHSH and CDR2 LQKENI. The junction had 4 bases not matched to a gene; V was cut back by 3 bases and J by 3 bases. This CDR3 comprises 14 residues. The CDR3 DNA sequence: TGTGCCAGCTCACCCAACAGGGGGAACTACGAGCAGTACTTC. This gives the protein CASSPNRGNYEQYF.

This clone was counted a single time. The chain joins TRBV5-4 to TRBJ2-7; tentative D call: TRBD2 (6 bases). The CDR3 is 16 amino acids. Germline-derived CDR1 and CDR2 are SGHNT and YYREEE (reference sequence). With 4 bases removed from V and 3 bases from J, the gap between germline ends came to 20 bases. The CDR3 DNA follows: TGTGCCAGCAGCACCGGGACTGACTTACGATTCTACGAGCAGTACTTC. It codes for CASSTGTDLRFYEQYF.

The chain joins TRBV6-1 to TRBJ2-7; D may correspond to TRBD1 or TRBD2 (5 bases each). Trimming pared 3 bases from V and 6 bases from J, leaving 12 bases between. Germline CDR1 reads MNHNS; CDR2 reads SASEGT. The CDR3 runs to 13 residues. The DNA for the CDR3 is TGTGCCAGCAGTGAGGGGGTAGGGGTCGAGCAGTACTTC. Its protein is CASSEGVGVEQYF.